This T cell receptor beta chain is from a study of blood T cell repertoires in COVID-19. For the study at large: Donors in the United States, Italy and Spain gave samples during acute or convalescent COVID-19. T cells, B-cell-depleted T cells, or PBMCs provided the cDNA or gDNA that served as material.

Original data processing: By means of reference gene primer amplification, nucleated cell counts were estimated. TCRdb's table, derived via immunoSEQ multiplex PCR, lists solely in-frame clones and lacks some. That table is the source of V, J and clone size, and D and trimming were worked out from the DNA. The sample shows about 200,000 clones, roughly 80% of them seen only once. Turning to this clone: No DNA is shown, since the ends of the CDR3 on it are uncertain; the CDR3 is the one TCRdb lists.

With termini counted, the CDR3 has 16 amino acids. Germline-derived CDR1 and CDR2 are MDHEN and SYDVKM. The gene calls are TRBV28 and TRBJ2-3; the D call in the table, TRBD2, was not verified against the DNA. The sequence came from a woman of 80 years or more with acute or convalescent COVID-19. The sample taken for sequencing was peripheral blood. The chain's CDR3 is CASSSSGLAGVDTQYF.